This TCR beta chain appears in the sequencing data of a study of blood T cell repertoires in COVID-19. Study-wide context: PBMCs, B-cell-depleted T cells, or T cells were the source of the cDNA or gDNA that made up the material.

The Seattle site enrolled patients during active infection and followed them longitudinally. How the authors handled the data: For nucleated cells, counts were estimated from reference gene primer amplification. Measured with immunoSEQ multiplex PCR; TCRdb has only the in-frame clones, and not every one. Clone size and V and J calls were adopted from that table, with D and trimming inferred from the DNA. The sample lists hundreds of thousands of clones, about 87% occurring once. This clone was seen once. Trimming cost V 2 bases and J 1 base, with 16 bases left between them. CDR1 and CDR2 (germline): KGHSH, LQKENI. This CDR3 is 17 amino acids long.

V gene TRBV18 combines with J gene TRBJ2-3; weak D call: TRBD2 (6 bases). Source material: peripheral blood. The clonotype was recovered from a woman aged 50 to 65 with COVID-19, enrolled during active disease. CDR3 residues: CASSPSVGTGRTDTQYF. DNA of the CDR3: TGTGCCAGCTCACCATCAGTCGGGACTGGACGCACAGATACGCAGTATTTT. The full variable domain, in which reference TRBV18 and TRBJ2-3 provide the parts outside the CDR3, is NAGVMQNPRHLVRRRGQEARLRCSPMKGHSHVYWYRQLPEEGLKFMVYLQKENIIDESGMPKERFSAEFPKEGPSILRIQQVVRGDSAAYFCASSPSVGTGRTDTQYFGPGTRLTVL.